A single sample gave rise to the 10 T cell receptor beta chains below, sequenced in a study of T cell responses to AZD1222 COVID-19 vaccine (dated by TCRdb to the early 2020s). The library was built by means of the immunoSEQ multiplex PCR assay. This immuneACCESS table, as held by TCRdb, lists in-frame sequences with V and J called but not all clones. Of the missing ones, under half trace to an unresolved V gene in checked studies; the others have no known cause. The sample table holds fewer than 140,000 clones, of which about 90% were seen once. Of the sample, 6.5% to 10% falls within the top ten clones. Per the publication, the time point label means: about 28 days (+/-7) after the second vaccine dose. The sequencing used peripheral blood, collected 28 days after the second AZD1222 dose. The receptor set was obtained from an adult who received the AZD1222 COVID-19 vaccine.

The rearrangement joins TRBV19 to TRBJ2-7; D possibly corresponds to TRBD1 (7 bases). V lost 5 bases and J lost 4, with 18 bases in between. Germline-derived CDR1 and CDR2 are LNHDA and SQIVND (reference sequence). CDR3 size: 15 residues. The CDR3 spells CASSLVARGDYEQYF. The CDR3 DNA is TGTGCCAGTAGTTTGGTCGCCAGGGGGGATTACGAGCAGTACTTC. Using reference TRBV19 and TRBJ2-7 for the parts outside the CDR3, the full variable domain is DGGITQSPKYLFRKEGQNVTLSCEQNLNHDAMYWYRQDPGQGLRLIYYSQIVNDFQKGDIAEGYSVSREKKESFPLTVTSAQKNPTAFYLCASSLVARGDYEQYFGPGTRLTVT.

The CDR3 loop is CASSQQGILNTGELFF. CDR3 DNA: TGTGCCAGCAGTCAACAGGGAATTTTAAACACCGGGGAGCTGTTTTTT. This chain joins TRBV6-2 or TRBV6-3 and TRBJ2-2; D may be TRBD1 (6 bases). The germline V and J ends were trimmed by 5 bases and 2 bases, with 15 bases remaining between them. The germline V gene encodes CDR1 MNHEY and CDR2 SVGEGT. This CDR3 spans 16 amino acids.

The chain employs TRBV4-2 and TRBJ1-6; D not certain. This CDR3 comprises 16 residues. Trimming took off 0 bases at V and 0 bases at J, with 6 bases between the two ends. Germline CDR1 is LGHNA and CDR2 is YNFKEQ. CDR3 loop: CASSQDKSSYNSPLHF. DNA of the CDR3: TGTGCCAGCAGCCAAGATAAGAGCTCCTATAATTCACCCCTCCACTTT.

This clone was picked up one time. V gene TRBV3-1 (or the pseudogene TRBV3-2) combines with J gene TRBJ1-5; D gene unclear. Trimming left V 5 bases short and J 3 bases short, with 8 bases between. This CDR3 spans 13 amino acids. Germline lookup yields CDR1 LGHDT and CDR2 YNNKEL (reference sequence). CDR3: CASSVDLNQPQHF. The CDR3 coding sequence is TGTGCCAGCAGCGTCGACCTCAATCAGCCCCAGCATTTT.

This clone was observed a single time. Given the absence of the conserved phenylalanine or tryptophan at the CDR3 end, a read error is likely. The genes are TRBV11-2 and TRBJ2-3; either TRBD1 or TRBD2 may supply D (5 bases each). Between the trimmed V and J ends, which lost 5 bases and 2 bases, there was a span of 14 bases. CDR3 length: 15 residues. The germline V gene has CDR1 SGHAT and CDR2 FQNNGV. The CDR3 loop is CASSLSGRPTDTQYL. CDR3 in DNA: TGTGCCAGCAGCCTGTCAGGGAGACCCACAGATACGCAGTATTTA.

V and J are TRBV11-3 and TRBJ2-3; no firm D call. The CDR3 has 15 amino acids. The ends were cut back, 3 bases at V and 0 bases at J, with 10 bases in the middle. Germline V gene data show CDR1 as SGHNT and CDR2 as YENEEA. CDR3 sequence: CASSLGTPSTDTQYF. CDR3 DNA sequence: TGTGCCAGCAGCTTGGGTACCCCTAGCACAGATACGCAGTATTTT.

V usage is TRBV19 and J usage is TRBJ1-3; D possibly corresponds to TRBD1 (5 bases). Trimming took off 3 bases at V and 4 bases at J, with 10 bases between the two ends. This CDR3 has 14 residues. Germline V CDR1 and CDR2: LNHDA, SQIVND (reference sequence). CDR3 coding DNA: TGTGCCAGTAGTATTGCAGGGTGGGGAAACACCATATATTTT. As protein: CASSIAGWGNTIYF.

The CDR3 DNA reads TGTGCCAGCAGGCGTACAGGGGAGGCGAACACTGAAGCTTTCTTT. Translation: CASRRTGEANTEAFF. The chain joins TRBV7-2 to TRBJ1-1; TRBD1 matches at 7 bases. Germline CDR1 and CDR2: SGHTA and FQGNSA. This CDR3 is built from 15 residues. V was clipped by 6 bases and J by 1 base; unmatched bases: 8. Full variable domain (missing parts from reference TRBV7-2 and TRBJ1-1): GAGVSQSPSNKVTEKGKDVELRCDPISGHTALYWYRQSLGQGLEFLIYFQGNSAPDKSGLPSDRFSAERTGGSVSTLTIQRTQQEDSAVYLCASRRTGEANTEAFFGQGTRLTVV.

This clone was counted only a few times. The CDR3 reads CASSLLQTGMGYEQYF. CDR3 nucleotides: TGTGCCAGCAGCTTACTTCAGACGGGGATGGGCTACGAGCAGTACTTC. J is TRBJ2-7 and V is TRBV11-2, with D perhaps TRBD2 (5 bases). Looked up from germline, CDR1 is SGHAT and CDR2 is FQNNGV. V was pared by 2 bases and J by 3 bases, with 17 bases between. This CDR3 comprises 16 residues.

The chain has TRBV25-1 and TRBJ1-2; 11 bases agree with TRBD1. This CDR3 has 14 residues. In germline, CDR1 is MGHDK, CDR2 SYGVNS. Trimming took 5 bases from V and 5 from J; bases not matched to a gene: 4. The CDR3 DNA reads as TGTGCCAGCAGTAACCGGGACAGGGGGTATGGCTACACCTTC. Its translation is CASSNRDRGYGYTF.